Following are 4 T cell receptor beta chains from one sample sequenced in a study of blood T cells in healthy people across ages. The authors ran a second PCR of about 7 to 11 cycles using a sample-barcoded 5' primer and a J-beta primer mix. TCRdb redid the calling of the 5' RACE reads with MiXCR, one entry per CDR3 protein. This sample has about a million distinct CDR3 sequences, with under 40% found just once. Sample: blood. Receptors originate from a young man in good health.

CDR3 DNA sequence: TGTGCCAGCAGCTTAGCGACCCAGGGAGATTCACCCCTCCACTTT. Encoded protein: CASSLATQGDSPLHF. The chain recombines TRBV7-8 with TRBJ1-6, with D perhaps TRBD1 (5 bases). The CDR3 sequence is 15 residues long. Trimming took 0 bases from V and 8 from J, leaving 11 bases between them. Per the germline V gene, CDR1 is SGHVS and CDR2 is FQNEAQ.

In this sample, this clonotype turned up a few times. The chain uses TRBV20-1 and TRBJ2-3; D possibly corresponds to TRBD1 (6 bases). Trimming left V 6 bases short and J 6 bases short, with 13 bases between. The CDR3 covers 12 residues. In germline, CDR1 is DFQATT, CDR2 SNEGSKA (reference sequence). Here the CDR3 reads CSALKQGDTQYF. The CDR3 nucleotides read TGCAGTGCCCTTAAGCAGGGGGATACGCAGTATTTT.

In its sample, this clonotype was seen a few times. The chain has TRBV14 and TRBJ1-2, with D uncertain. The V gene lost 1 base and the J gene lost 13 bases, with 10 bases spanning the gap. Germline CDR1 and CDR2: SGHDN and FVKESK. CDR3 size: 11 residues. For the CDR3, the DNA is TGTGCCAGCAGCCAAGGACGGTCGGTCACCTTC. The encoded protein is CASSQGRSVTF.

CDR3 nucleotides: TGTGCCAGCAGCGAAAGGGACCGAGGATACAATGAGCAGTACTTC. Translation gives CASSERDRGYNEQYF. V usage is TRBV3-1 and J usage is TRBJ2-7; D is possibly TRBD1 or TRBD2 (5 bases each). Germline CDR1 and CDR2: LGHDT and YNNKEL (reference sequence). The V gene lost 5 bases and the J gene lost 7 bases, with 21 bases spanning the gap. The CDR3 totals 15 residues.